Listed here are 18 T cell receptor beta chains from one sample, sequenced in a study of T cell responses to AZD1222 COVID-19 vaccine. Repertoires were generated with immunoSEQ multiplex PCR, while TCRdb's copy carries only in-frame clones and drops some. The table lists tens of thousands of clones, 70% to 85% of them singletons. Sequencing was performed on peripheral blood, taken on day 0 of AZD1222 vaccination. Receptor source: an adult in good health.

This chain uses TRBV18 with TRBJ2-5, with D hard to call. CDR1 and CDR2 from the germline V gene are KGHSH and LQKENI. Trimming took off 3 bases at V and 5 bases at J, with 13 bases between the two ends. This CDR3 contains 14 residues. CDR3 sequence reads: CASSPGSRSETQYF. Here the CDR3 DNA reads TGTGCCAGCTCACCCGGAAGTCGCAGTGAGACCCAGTACTTC.

The CDR3 protein is CASSLARGEAFF. CDR3 DNA sequence: TGTGCCAGCAGCTTAGCTCGGGGTGAAGCTTTCTTT. This chain connects TRBV11-3 to TRBJ1-1; no reliable D call. Germline CDR1 is SGHNT and CDR2 is YENEEA. The V end was cut by 1 base, the J end by 7 bases, with 7 bases between. This CDR3 spans 12 amino acids.

The chain uses TRBV18 and TRBJ2-5; possibly TRBD1 for D (6 bases). Trimming left V 4 bases short and J 1 base short, with 13 bases between. This CDR3 is 15 amino acids long. CDR1 KGHSH and CDR2 LQKENI come from the germline V gene. The CDR3 here is CASSLSQQGQETQYF. CDR3 nucleotides: TGTGCCAGCTCACTTAGTCAACAGGGCCAAGAGACCCAGTACTTC.

This chain joins TRBV7-2 and TRBJ2-3; TRBD2 aligns across 8 bases. The V gene's germline CDR1 is SGHTA and CDR2 FQGNSA. The CDR3 has 15 residues. The J segment lost 4 bases and the V segment lost 4 bases, leaving 7 bases of the junction unmatched. The CDR3 here is CASSSGLGGADTQYF. DNA of the CDR3: TGTGCCAGCAGCTCGGGACTAGGTGGGGCAGATACGCAGTATTTT.

This clone appeared a single time. The chain links TRBV7-9 to TRBJ2-1, with D perhaps TRBD1 or TRBD2 (7 bases each). V lost 4 bases and J 6 bases, leaving 10 bases between the germline ends. The V gene's germline CDR1 is SEHNR and CDR2 FQNEAQ (reference sequence). The CDR3 covers 13 residues. CDR3 sequence reads: CASSSRGGNEQFF. Here the CDR3 DNA reads TGTGCCAGCAGCTCCAGGGGGGGCAATGAGCAGTTCTTC. The full variable domain, in which reference TRBV7-9 and TRBJ2-1 provide the parts outside the CDR3, is DTGVSQNPRHKITKRGQNVTFRCDPISEHNRLYWYRQTLGQGPEFLTYFQNEAQLEKSRLLSDRFSAERPKGSFSTLEIQRTEQGDSAMYLCASSSRGGNEQFFGPGTRLTVL.

The chain links TRBV27 to TRBJ2-3; D gene uncertain. CDR1 and CDR2 (germline): MNHEY, SMNVEV (reference sequence). Trimming removed 3 bases at V and 4 bases at J, with 17 bases between. The CDR3 has 16 amino acids. Here the CDR3 DNA reads TGTGCCAGCAGTTTTAAACTCGCCTACGGGTCAGATACGCAGTATTTT. This translates into CASSFKLAYGSDTQYF.

This rearrangement joins TRBV5-4 to TRBJ2-7; 8 nucleotides line up with TRBD2. V shed 0 bases, J shed 7 bases, and the junction held 6 bases outside the gene matches. The length of the CDR3 is 14 residues. Germline V gene lookup returns CDR1 SGHNT and CDR2 YYREEE (reference sequence). The DNA for the CDR3 is TGTGCCAGCAGCTTGGGAGCGGGAGTAGGTGAGCAGTACTTC. Translation gives CASSLGAGVGEQYF.

The chain has TRBV7-9 and TRBJ2-3; 7 nucleotides agree with TRBD1. V was pared by 4 bases and J by 1 base, with 5 bases of the junction left unmatched. Germline assignment: CDR1 SEHNR and CDR2 FQNEAQ (reference sequence). The CDR3 contains 15 residues. CDR3 DNA sequence: TGTGCCAGCAGCTACGGACAGGCCCGCACAGATACGCAGTATTTT. It is translated as CASSYGQARTDTQYF.

V usage is TRBV15 and J usage is TRBJ1-6; D is undetermined. CDR3 length equals 15 residues. V was pared by 0 bases and J by 4 bases, with 7 bases between. Germline CDR1 and CDR2: LNHNV and YYDKDF (reference sequence). DNA of the CDR3: TGTGCCACCAGCAGAGATGGGGTTTATAATTCACCCCTCCACTTT. Translated, it gives CATSRDGVYNSPLHF. Filled out from reference TRBV15 and TRBJ1-6, the complete variable domain reads DAMVIQNPRYQVTQFGKPVTLSCSQTLNHNVMYWYQQKSSQAPKLLFHYYDKDFNNEADTPDNFQSRRPNTSFCFLDIRSPGLGDTAMYLCATSRDGVYNSPLHFGNGTRLTVT.

The chain has TRBV12-3 or TRBV12-4 and TRBJ1-4, with D uncertain. Trimming left V 5 bases short and J 10 bases short, with 11 bases between. This CDR3 contains 12 residues. In DNA form, the CDR3 reads TGTGCCAGCAGTCTCTCGGGTGGAAAACTGTTTTTT. This encodes CASSLSGGKLFF.

The chain couples TRBV5-4 to TRBJ2-2; 7 bases fit TRBD2. This CDR3 has 15 residues. CDR1 and CDR2 from the germline V gene are SGHNT and YYREEE (reference sequence). J gave up 5 bases and V 6 bases, and 10 bases lay outside the gene matches. CDR3 DNA: TGTGCCAGCACCCTGGGGGGGGACGGAACCGGGGAGCTGTTTTTT. Amino acids: CASTLGGDGTGELFF. Drawing the rest from reference TRBV5-4 and TRBJ2-2, the complete variable domain is ETGVTQSPTHLIKTRGQQVTLRCSSQSGHNTVSWYQQALGQGPQFIFQYYREEENGRGNFPPRFSGLQFPNYSSELNVNALELDDSALYLCASTLGGDGTGELFFGEGSRLTVL.

V is TRBV18 and J is TRBJ2-6, with 7 nucleotides matching TRBD1. The V gene end was trimmed by 3 bases and the J gene end by 2 bases; junction bases not matched to a gene: 1. This CDR3 region has 15 residues. The germline V gene encodes CDR1 KGHSH and CDR2 LQKENI. DNA for the CDR3: TGTGCCAGCTCACCTCAGGGGGCTGGGGCCAACGTCCTGACTTTC. Residues: CASSPQGAGANVLTF.

The genes are TRBV29-1 and TRBJ2-7, with D tentatively TRBD1 or TRBD2 (5 bases each). The V gene lost 6 bases and the J gene lost 0 bases, with 12 bases spanning the gap. CDR1 is SQVTM, CDR2 ANQGSEA, per germline. CDR3 length equals 13 residues. CDR3 protein: CSVLGRTSYEQYF. CDR3 coding DNA: TGCAGCGTGCTGGGACGGACCTCCTACGAGCAGTACTTC.

The chain couples TRBV5-8 to TRBJ1-5, with unresolved D. Deletions cut 4 bases from V and 3 bases from J, with 11 bases between. The CDR3 is 14 amino acids. CDR1 is SGHTS, CDR2 YDEGEE, per germline. CDR3 nucleotides: TGTGCCAGCAGCCATTACCGGGTCAATCAGCCCCAGCATTTT. As protein: CASSHYRVNQPQHF.

The rearrangement joins TRBV6-5 to TRBJ2-1; 7 bases line up with TRBD1. The CDR3 is 16 amino acids. The V gene end was trimmed by 4 bases and the J gene end by 9 bases; junction bases not matched to a gene: 15. The germline V gene encodes CDR1 MNHEY and CDR2 SVGAGI. The CDR3 nucleotides read TGTGCCAGCAGTTCCCCTCCCGACAGGGCCCTCGGTGAGCAGTTCTTC. Protein sequence: CASSSPPDRALGEQFF.

This chain links TRBV2 with TRBJ1-1, with 7 bases aligning to TRBD1. The junction had 14 bases not matched to a gene; V was cut back by 6 bases and J by 1 base. From germline, CDR1 is SNHLY and CDR2 FYNNEI. The CDR3 is 17 residues long. This CDR3 reads CASSRPYHGTANTEAFF. The CDR3 nucleotides are TGTGCCAGCAGCCGACCCTACCACGGGACAGCGAACACTGAAGCTTTCTTT. Full variable domain (missing parts from reference TRBV2 and TRBJ1-1): EPEVTQTPSHQVTQMGQEVILRCVPISNHLYFYWYRQILGQKVEFLVSFYNNEISEKSEIFDDQFSVERPDGSNFTLKIRSTKLEDSAMYFCASSRPYHGTANTEAFFGQGTRLTVV.

The V call is TRBV7-8, the J call TRBJ1-5; tentatively, D is TRBD1 (6 bases). This CDR3 spans 15 amino acids. V lost 1 base to trimming and J lost 6 bases, with 13 bases between them. Germline CDR1 and CDR2: SGHVS and FQNEAQ. Here the CDR3 reads CASSLDRVVGQPQHF. The DNA for the CDR3 is TGTGCCAGCAGCTTAGACAGGGTCGTCGGTCAGCCCCAGCATTTT. Full variable domain (missing parts from reference TRBV7-8 and TRBJ1-5): GAGVSQSPRYKVAKRGQDVALRCDPISGHVSLFWYQQALGQGPEFLTYFQNEAQLDKSGLPSDRFFAERPEGSVSTLKIQRTQQEDSAVYLCASSLDRVVGQPQHFGDGTRLSIL.

CDR3 DNA sequence: TGTGCCAGCAGCCAATCTTGGAATTCACCCCTCCACTTT. Its translation: CASSQSWNSPLHF. J is TRBJ1-6 and V is TRBV16, with D unclear. The V end lost 0 bases, the J end lost 7 bases, and 4 bases lay between the germline ends. Per germline, CDR1 KGHSY and CDR2 FQNENV. The CDR3 spans 13 residues.